This T cell receptor beta chain was sequenced for a study of CD8+ T cells in alopecia areata. Study outcomes and limitations: Scalp specimens additionally yield sequences from normal skin's resident alphabeta T cells. Patients shared TCRs less clearly than mice did, possibly owing to HLA. Normal scalp showed lower clonality than lesional scalp, especially alopecia totalis/universalis.

Germline CDR1 and CDR2: MNHEY and SMNVEV (reference sequence). CDR3 length: 12 residues. Trimming removed 9 bases from V and 4 bases from J, with 13 bases in between. With respect to this clone: What it recognizes is unknown.

Extracted RNA was reverse transcribed, and the resulting cDNA served as sequencing template. TCRdb's copy holds only in-frame clones and misses some; the assay was immunoSEQ multiplex PCR. The sample consists of around 190,000 clones, around three fifths of them appearing once. Researchers picked out CD4+ and CD8+ T cells from PBMCs by sorting. The TCR sequence derives from a human donor in good health. V usage is TRBV27 and J usage is TRBJ2-7; D tentatively reads TRBD1 or TRBD2 (6 bases each). The sample comprised CD8+ T cells sorted from blood. CDR3 coding DNA: TGTGCCAGTAGAAGGGGGGTTTACGAGCAGTACTTC. It encodes CASRRGVYEQYF.